The T cell receptor beta chain under discussion was sequenced for a study of blood T cell repertoires in COVID-19. On the study more broadly: Samples representing acute and convalescent COVID-19 were sourced from the United States, Italy and Spain.

Method: immunoSEQ multiplex PCR; TCRdb's copy keeps in-frame clones and lacks some. This sample yields over 200,000 clones, of which about 90% are seen a single time; 1.5% to 2% belongs to the top ten. Germline-derived CDR1 and CDR2 are LNHDA and SQIVND (reference sequence). This CDR3 has 14 amino acids. Trimming took off 6 bases at V and 4 bases at J, with 12 bases between the two ends. This chain connects TRBV19 to TRBJ2-2; no clear D gene. The receptor was isolated from a middle-aged man with active or convalescent COVID-19. Sequenced material: peripheral blood. CDR3: CASRRSASTGELFF. In DNA, the CDR3 is TGTGCCAGTAGACGGTCAGCGAGCACCGGGGAGCTGTTTTTT.